A single sample is the source of the 23 T cell receptor beta chains below, sequenced in a study of TIL therapy for anti-PD-1-resistant metastatic lung cancer. Documented time point: pre-treatment sample, taken before nivolumab and TIL therapy. Pleural nodules or supraclavicular lymph nodes made up most of the excised metastases sampled. This was the immunoSEQ v3 assay. Sequencing used immunoSEQ multiplex PCR; TCRdb keeps in-frame clones, though not all of them. In the table there are about 25,000 clones, over 60% of which are singletons. The specimen comprised tumor tissue, sampled at baseline. The source is a person aged 25-85 years with non-small cell lung cancer.

CDR3 loop: CASSLFGESKGGIIGELFF. CDR3 nucleotide sequence: TGTGCCAGCAGCTTGTTCGGAGAAAGTAAAGGGGGCATAATCGGGGAGCTGTTTTTT. The chain employs TRBV5-4 and TRBJ2-2; the match to TRBD1 covers 7 bases. CDR3 length: 19 residues. The J segment lost 7 bases and the V segment lost 1 base, leaving 19 bases of the junction unmatched. Germline loops: CDR1 SGHNT, CDR2 YYREEE (reference sequence).

The chain joins TRBV5-5 to TRBJ2-3; weak D call: TRBD1 (5 bases). The CDR3 is 16 amino acids. V was shortened by 0 bases and J by 0 bases, with 11 bases between the two germline ends. The germline gives CDR1 SGHKS, CDR2 YYEKEE (reference sequence). The CDR3 DNA sequence: TGTGCCAGCAGCTTGGGACAGTTATTTAGCACAGATACGCAGTATTTT. Its translation: CASSLGQLFSTDTQYF.

In this sample, this clone turned up a few times. The chain uses TRBV6-1 and TRBJ1-5, with unresolved D. V lost 4 bases to trimming and J lost 0 bases, with 13 bases between them. This CDR3 region has 16 residues. Germline CDR1 is MNHNS and CDR2 is SASEGT. Here the CDR3 reads CASSAWRESSNQPQHF. The CDR3 coding sequence is TGTGCCAGCAGTGCATGGAGAGAGTCTAGCAATCAGCCCCAGCATTTT.

This clone was counted only a few times. This chain links TRBV2 with TRBJ1-5; unclear D gene. This CDR3 comprises 13 residues. The ends were cut back, 9 bases at V and 1 base at J, with 10 bases in the middle. The germline gives CDR1 SNHLY, CDR2 FYNNEI. CDR3 DNA sequence: TGTGCCAGTCACGTGGGAAGCAATCAGCCCCAGCATTTT. This encodes CASHVGSNQPQHF.

V is TRBV10-1 and J is TRBJ2-3; no firm D call. The length of the CDR3 is 14 residues. Trimming cost V 4 bases and J 5 bases, with 13 bases left between them. Per the germline V gene, CDR1 is WNHNN and CDR2 is SYGVQD (reference sequence). This chain's CDR3 is CASSAGPSRDTQYF. DNA of the CDR3: TGCGCCAGCAGTGCCGGACCCTCGAGAGATACGCAGTATTTT.

V is TRBV6-1 and J is TRBJ1-4; D is unresolved. CDR1 and CDR2 from the germline V gene are MNHNS and SASEGT. Trimming removed 3 bases from V and 0 bases from J, with 14 bases in between. The CDR3 totals 17 residues. DNA for the CDR3: TGTGCCAGCAGTGAGGACGTTAAAACTGCAACTAATGAAAAACTGTTTTTT. Amino acid sequence: CASSEDVKTATNEKLFF.

The V gene is TRBV10-2, the J gene TRBJ2-3; no clear D gene. The CDR3 has 13 residues. V lost 7 bases, J lost 0 bases, and 8 bases lay in between. CDR1 and CDR2 from the germline V gene are WSHSY and SAAADI. In DNA, the CDR3 is TGCGCCAGCAACGACCGTAGCACAGATACGCAGTATTTT. Residues: CASNDRSTDTQYF.

J is TRBJ2-1 and V is TRBV7-2; D remains ambiguous. The CDR3 has 17 residues. V lost 3 bases, J lost 4 bases, and 19 bases lay in between. CDR1 is SGHTA, CDR2 FQGNSA, per germline. The CDR3 region is CASSFGPPTYSYNEQFF. In DNA, the CDR3 is TGTGCCAGCAGCTTTGGTCCCCCGACTTATTCTTACAATGAGCAGTTCTTC.

The chain has TRBV27 and TRBJ2-7; D remains ambiguous. The V end lost 5 bases, the J end lost 3 bases, and 17 bases lay between the germline ends. The CDR3 extends over 15 amino acids. Germline loops: CDR1 MNHEY, CDR2 SMNVEV (reference sequence). DNA of the CDR3: TGTGCCAGCAGTCCGCACGAGATCCGCGGCTACGAGCAGTACTTC. Amino acid sequence: CASSPHEIRGYEQYF.

The chain is built from TRBV7-2 and TRBJ1-5; D uncertain. The germline CDR1 and CDR2 sequences are SGHTA and FQGNSA. This CDR3 comprises 13 residues. V lost 5 bases, J lost 0 bases, and 5 bases lay in between. This CDR3 reads CASSAHSNQPQHF. DNA of the CDR3: TGTGCCAGCAGCGCCCATAGCAATCAGCCCCAGCATTTT.

The chain couples TRBV30 to TRBJ1-5, with D unresolved. CDR1 GTSNPN and CDR2 SVGIG come from the germline V gene (reference sequence). This CDR3 is 12 amino acids long. Trimming left V 2 bases short and J 4 bases short, with 6 bases between. The DNA for the CDR3 is TGTGCCTGGAGTTCAACAAATCAGCCCCAGCATTTT. Translating it yields CAWSSTNQPQHF.

The chain joins TRBV7-2 to TRBJ2-3, with TRBD2 as a possible D gene (6 bases). The V and J ends lost 3 bases and 4 bases respectively, with 11 bases between them. Germline lookup yields CDR1 SGHTA and CDR2 FQGNSA. The CDR3 consists of 14 residues. The CDR3 sequence: CASSLGLSSDTQYF. The CDR3 coding sequence is TGTGCCAGCAGCTTGGGACTCTCGTCAGATACGCAGTATTTT.

The rearrangement links TRBV14 to TRBJ2-7; a weak D match, TRBD2 (5 bases). Germline-derived CDR1 and CDR2 are SGHDN and FVKESK. The V gene lost 1 base and the J gene lost 6 bases, with 13 bases spanning the gap. This CDR3 region has 14 residues. CDR3 protein: CASSQVGVRGEQYF. The CDR3 nucleotides read TGTGCCAGCAGCCAAGTTGGGGTCCGGGGCGAGCAGTACTTC.

The chain couples TRBV27 to TRBJ2-2; 9 nucleotides match TRBD2. The J segment lost 5 bases and the V segment lost 4 bases, leaving 5 bases of the junction unmatched. Germline values: CDR1 MNHEY, CDR2 SMNVEV (reference sequence). The CDR3 totals 15 residues. The CDR3: CASSSGREGTGELFF. In DNA, the CDR3 is TGTGCCAGCAGTTCAGGGCGGGAGGGAACCGGGGAGCTGTTTTTT.

The sample holds one count of this clone. V is TRBV5-4 and J is TRBJ2-2, with D possibly being TRBD2 (7 bases). Germline-derived CDR1 and CDR2 are SGHNT and YYREEE (reference sequence). V lost 3 bases, J lost 6 bases, and 12 bases lay in between. The CDR3 totals 14 residues. The CDR3 region has the DNA TGTGCCAGCAGCTGGGGGGGGGCCGCCGGGGAGCTGTTTTTT. Amino acids: CASSWGGAAGELFF.

This clone has just a few counts. This chain uses TRBV5-1 with TRBJ1-2; 7 bases align to TRBD1. Looked up from germline, CDR1 is SGHRS and CDR2 is YFSETQ. CDR3 length equals 13 residues. Trimming at V came to 0 bases and at J to 8 bases, leaving 4 bases not matched to a gene. The CDR3 protein is CASSLEAGGGYTF. The CDR3 bases are TGCGCCAGCAGCTTGGAGGCAGGGGGAGGCTACACCTTC. Drawing the rest from reference TRBV5-1 and TRBJ1-2, the complete variable domain is KAGVTQTPRYLIKTRGQQVTLSCSPISGHRSVSWYQQTPGQGLQFLFEYFSETQRNKGNFPGRFSGRQFSNSRSEMNVSTLELGDSALYLCASSLEAGGGYTFGSGTRLTVV.

The CDR3 loop is CASSPAGLAGRISNEQFF. In DNA form, the CDR3 reads TGTGCCAGCAGCCCGGCGGGACTAGCGGGGCGAATATCGAATGAGCAGTTCTTC. The chain combines TRBV13 with TRBJ2-1, with 13 positions matching TRBD2. V shed 5 bases and J 7 bases; nucleotides not matched to a gene: 14. Germline V gives CDR1 PRHDT, CDR2 FYEKMQ (reference sequence). This CDR3 has 18 amino acids.

Remarks on this clone: A read error may produce the germline difference seen at one junction end. The chain employs TRBV5-5 and TRBJ2-7, with a tentative D call TRBD1 (6 bases). This CDR3 contains 13 residues. CDR1 is SGHKS, CDR2 YYEKEE, per germline (reference sequence). This chain's CDR3 is CASSLDSPIEQYF. CDR3 in DNA: TGTGCCAGCAGTTTGGACAGCCCTATCGAGCAGTACTTC.

For the CDR3, the DNA is TGTGCCAGCATCAAAAACCGACAGAGCACTGAAGCTTTCTTT. Its translation: CASIKNRQSTEAFF. This chain joins TRBV11-1 and TRBJ1-1; D perhaps matches TRBD1 (5 bases). CDR3 length equals 14 residues. CDR1 and CDR2 from the germline V gene are SGHAT and FQDESV (reference sequence). V was clipped by 7 bases and J by 4 bases, with 16 bases between them.

This chain's CDR3 is CASSQELEGGVSGYTF. CDR3 coding DNA: TGCGCCAGCAGCCAAGAATTGGAAGGGGGAGTGTCAGGCTACACCTTC. The V call is TRBV4-3, the J call TRBJ1-2, with D maybe TRBD1 (6 bases). The CDR3 loop spans 16 amino acids. CDR1 is LGHNA and CDR2 is YSLEER in the germline V gene. V lost 0 bases and J lost 8, with 19 bases in between.

The chain couples TRBV6-4 to TRBJ2-1, with TRBD1 matching over 11 bases. From germline, CDR1 is MRHNA and CDR2 SNTAGT. The CDR3 totals 16 residues. Germline trimming cut 5 bases from V and 3 bases from J; bases unmatched to any gene: 6. CDR3 loop: CASSSTGTGGYNEQFF. Here the CDR3 DNA reads TGTGCCAGCAGTTCGACCGGGACAGGGGGCTACAATGAGCAGTTCTTC.

V usage is TRBV2 and J usage is TRBJ1-5; 9 bases are shared with TRBD1. Trimming took 5 bases from V and 6 from J; bases not matched to a gene: 5. CDR1 and CDR2 from the germline V gene are SNHLY and FYNNEI. The CDR3 totals 14 residues. The CDR3: CASSSGQGSQPQHF. The CDR3 DNA reads as TGTGCCAGCAGTTCGGGACAGGGCTCTCAGCCCCAGCATTTT.

This clone has just a few counts. The rearrangement joins TRBV19 to TRBJ2-7; TRBD1 agrees at 7 bases. There are 15 residues in the CDR3. The V gene end was trimmed by 4 bases and the J gene end by 2 bases; junction bases not matched to a gene: 8. Germline values: CDR1 LNHDA, CDR2 SQIVND (reference sequence). CDR3 DNA sequence: TGTGCCAGTAGTAAACCCGGTGGGACAGCCTACGAGCAGTACTTC. Translating it yields CASSKPGGTAYEQYF. Full variable domain (rest looked up from reference TRBV19 and TRBJ2-7): DGGITQSPKYLFRKEGQNVTLSCEQNLNHDAMYWYRQDPGQGLRLIYYSQIVNDFQKGDIAEGYSVSREKKESFPLTVTSAQKNPTAFYLCASSKPGGTAYEQYFGPGTRLTVT.